This T cell receptor beta chain is from a study of low-dose radiotherapy and immunotherapy resistance in tumors. Study overall: On an every-two-weeks schedule, patients received intravenous nivolumab 240 mg, along with ipilimumab 1 mg/kg every six weeks. Intravenous cyclophosphamide at 200 mg/m2 preceded radiation and immunotherapy by one day, every two weeks.

Regarding time point: after trial treatment. This sample's treatment: LDRT plus nivolumab, ipilimumab, low-dose cyclophosphamide and aspirin (RACIN trial). The donors, trial participants, received nivolumab, ipilimumab, aspirin, low-dose cyclophosphamide and low-dose radiotherapy. This clonotype appeared a few times. After removal of 5 bases from V and 8 bases from J, the junction contained 3 bases not matched to a gene. Germline values: CDR1 SGHNT, CDR2 YYREEE (reference sequence). There are 12 residues in the CDR3. TRAV- and TRBV-specific primers, spanning alpha and beta chains, primed first-strand cDNA. A roughly 20-cycle PCR with a constant-region primer and V-primer adapter amplified TCRs. TCRdb re-derived calls from the reads in MiXCR, one entry per CDR3 protein. This repertoire shows around 80,000 distinct CDR3 sequences, around 17% found once; its top ten account for approximately 1.5%.

This specimen consisted of PBMCs, obtained after low-dose radiotherapy plus immunotherapy. The receptor was derived from a male donor with prostate cancer. The rearrangement uses TRBV5-4 and TRBJ2-1; 8 bases agree with TRBD1. CDR3 sequence reads: CASSDRGDEQFF. In DNA, the CDR3 is TGTGCCAGCAGTGACAGGGGAGATGAGCAGTTCTTC.